One and the same sample provided the 6 T cell receptor beta chains below, sequenced in a study of blood T cell repertoires in COVID-19. This table comes from immunoSEQ multiplex PCR, and its TCRdb copy is limited to in-frame clones, with some not included. The repertoire holds 150,000 to 200,000 clones, with 60% to 80% as singletons. Sample: peripheral blood. The receptors stem from a woman in her seventies with acute or convalescent COVID-19.

The CDR3 bases are TGTGCCAGCAGCTTGAACGGACAGGGTCCCGCTGAAGCTTTCTTT. The encoded protein is CASSLNGQGPAEAFF. The V gene is TRBV7-9, the J gene TRBJ1-1, with 8 nucleotides matching TRBD1. The V and J ends lost 3 bases and 6 bases, in that order; junction bases with no gene match: 9. The germline V gene encodes CDR1 SEHNR and CDR2 FQNEAQ (reference sequence). This CDR3 contains 15 residues.

The genes are TRBV10-3 and TRBJ2-1; weak D call: TRBD1 (6 bases). Trimming shortened V by 11 bases and J by 0 bases, and 14 bases separated the two germline ends. The CDR3 contains 14 residues. In germline, CDR1 is ENHRY, CDR2 SYGVKD. This CDR3 reads CAARQESSYNEQFF. CDR3 in DNA: TGTGCCGCCAGACAGGAGAGCTCCTACAATGAGCAGTTCTTC.

The genes are TRBV6-5 and TRBJ2-3; 8 bases are a match to TRBD1. J gave up 6 bases and V 6 bases, and 8 bases lay outside the gene matches. The CDR3 consists of 14 residues. The V gene's germline CDR1 is MNHEY and CDR2 SVGAGI. CDR3 region: CASRLSGGRDTQYF. CDR3 DNA sequence: TGTGCCAGCAGGTTGTCAGGGGGCAGGGATACGCAGTATTTT.

This chain connects TRBV6-5 to TRBJ1-5; D remains ambiguous. Trimming left V 6 bases short and J 4 bases short, with 7 bases between. The CDR3 covers 12 residues. The germline V gene has CDR1 MNHEY and CDR2 SVGAGI. The CDR3 DNA sequence: TGTGCCAGCAGGGGAGATAATCAGCCCCAGCATTTT. Translating it yields CASRGDNQPQHF.

This clone was found a few times. This chain uses TRBV27 with TRBJ2-3; no definite D call. The CDR3 length is 13 residues. Germline CDR1 and CDR2: MNHEY and SMNVEV (reference sequence). V lost 6 bases and J 6 bases, leaving 13 bases between the germline ends. CDR3 coding DNA: TGTGCCAGCAGGGCACAGAACTTCGATACGCAGTATTTT. It yields the protein CASRAQNFDTQYF.

For this clone: This specimen includes other DNA sequences encoding the same CDR3. J is TRBJ2-7 and V is TRBV7-9; 9 positions match TRBD1. With 4 bases clipped from V and 1 base from J, the junction kept 2 bases outside the gene matches. The V gene's germline CDR1 is SEHNR and CDR2 FQNEAQ (reference sequence). CDR3 size: 14 residues. The CDR3 reads CASSSGTGSYEQYF. The CDR3 DNA sequence: TGTGCCAGCAGCTCCGGGACAGGGTCCTACGAGCAGTACTTC.